The T cell receptor (beta chain) described here comes from a study of blood T cells in healthy people across ages. Study results and limitations: In the absence of known donor CMV status, changes in expanded clonotypes were possibly confounded. As age increased, TCR beta diversity per million T cells fell in a roughly linear fashion.

The CDR3 extends over 15 amino acids. CDR1 and CDR2 (germline): WSHSY, SAAADI. V lost 3 bases and J lost 6, with 14 bases in between. A J-beta primer mix and a sample-barcoded 5' primer were used in a second PCR of roughly 6 to 12 cycles. TCRdb used MiXCR to reprocess the 5' RACE reads, holding one entry per CDR3 protein. The repertoire holds about 1.6 million distinct CDR3 sequences, with approximately 32% as singletons. Comment on this clonotype: The target antigen is unknown.

The chain couples TRBV10-2 to TRBJ2-2; no definite D call. The sample consisted of blood. This clonotype originated in a woman aged 30 to 39 in good health. CDR3 nucleotide sequence: TGCGCCAGCAGTGAAAGGCATTTGTCATCCGGGGAGCTGTTTTTT. It is translated as CASSERHLSSGELFF.